Below, 9 T cell receptor beta chains from the same sample are listed, as sequenced in a study of response to subunit inactivated influenza vaccine. TCRdb analysed the RT-PCR reads with MiXCR anew, one entry per CDR3 protein. The sample includes around 520,000 distinct CDR3 sequences, 12% of them seen just once. The source material was PBMCs from blood, sampled on the day of vaccination. The receptors derive from a man aged 50-59 years who received an inactivated influenza vaccine.

In this sample, this clonotype turned up many times. This chain connects TRBV5-1 to TRBJ1-2, with D tentatively TRBD1 (5 bases). V dropped 0 bases and J dropped 8 bases, with 23 bases sitting between them. The germline V gene encodes CDR1 SGHRS and CDR2 YFSETQ. The CDR3 has 17 amino acids. The CDR3 is CASSLAVRDGIFYGYTF. The CDR3 coding sequence is TGCGCCAGCAGCTTGGCCGTTCGGGACGGAATCTTTTACGGCTACACCTTC.

The V and J genes are TRBV5-6 and TRBJ2-7; TRBD2 might be the D (6 bases). Trimming shortened V by 3 bases and J by 2 bases, and 12 bases separated the two germline ends. CDR1 and CDR2 (germline): SGHDT, YYEEEE. CDR3 length: 14 amino acids. As DNA, the CDR3 is TGTGCCAGCAGCTCTCTCAAGCGGGCCTACGAGCAGTACTTC. The encoded protein is CASSSLKRAYEQYF.

This clonotype was seen more than once but under ten times. This chain's CDR3 is CASSLTGVFYNEQFF. DNA of the CDR3: TGTGCCAGTAGTCTGACAGGGGTTTTTTACAATGAGCAGTTCTTC. This chain connects TRBV19 to TRBJ2-1; TRBD1 agrees at 8 bases. The CDR3 covers 15 residues. With 5 bases clipped from V and 4 bases from J, the junction kept 7 bases outside the gene matches. Germline lookup yields CDR1 LNHDA and CDR2 SQIVND (reference sequence).

This clonotype was picked up a small number of times. The chain has TRBV15 and TRBJ2-1; no definite D call. This CDR3 is built from 15 residues. Trimming took 1 base from V and 4 from J, leaving 11 bases between them. Germline V gives CDR1 LNHNV, CDR2 YYDKDF (reference sequence). CDR3 coding DNA: TGTGCCACCAGCAGAGTAGAAGGCGATTACAATGAGCAGTTCTTC. It encodes CATSRVEGDYNEQFF.

Only a few counts were recorded for this clonotype. J is TRBJ2-2 and V is TRBV20-1, with 7 nucleotides matching TRBD1. The J segment lost 2 bases and the V segment lost 2 bases, leaving 5 bases of the junction unmatched. This CDR3 is 15 amino acids long. CDR1 DFQATT and CDR2 SNEGSKA come from the germline V gene (reference sequence). CDR3 sequence: CSARRTGDNTGELFF. The CDR3 coding sequence is TGCAGTGCTAGAAGGACAGGCGACAACACCGGGGAGCTGTTTTTT.

Ten or more counts support this clonotype. The chain is built from TRBV11-1 and TRBJ2-1; TRBD2 aligns across 10 bases. Germline CDR1 is SGHAT and CDR2 is FQDESV (reference sequence). V shed 5 bases and J 8 bases; nucleotides not matched to a gene: 18. This CDR3 comprises 18 residues. CDR3 amino acids: CASSPEQSGRARMDEQFF. The CDR3 nucleotides are TGTGCCAGCAGCCCGGAGCAAAGCGGGAGGGCCCGTATGGATGAGCAGTTCTTC. The full variable domain, rest sourced from reference TRBV11-1 and TRBJ2-1, is EAEVAQSPRYKITEKSQAVAFWCDPISGHATLYWYRQILGQGPELLVQFQDESVVDDSQLPKDRFSAERLKGVDSTLKIQPAELGDSAMYLCASSPEQSGRARMDEQFFGPGTRLTVL.

This clonotype was observed a few times. This chain uses TRBV6-2 or TRBV6-3 with TRBJ2-1, with a tentative D call TRBD1 (6 bases). The germline V gene has CDR1 MNHEY and CDR2 SVGEGT. Trimming stripped 6 bases from V and 9 bases from J, with 15 bases between. CDR3 length: 13 amino acids. For the CDR3, the DNA is TGTGCCAGCAGACCGACAACAGGGACTGAGCAGTTCTTC. Its translation is CASRPTTGTEQFF.

This clonotype was observed a few times. The chain couples TRBV29-1 to TRBJ2-3; D is perhaps TRBD1 (7 bases). Germline CDR1 and CDR2: SQVTM and ANQGSEA. The CDR3 length is 14 residues. V lost 4 bases and J lost 10, with 21 bases in between. The CDR3 here is CSVGGEGGRAAQYF. In DNA, the CDR3 is TGCAGCGTTGGCGGGGAAGGGGGCCGAGCCGCGCAGTATTTT.

This clonotype was found many times. This sequence joins TRBV12-3 or TRBV12-4 and TRBJ2-7; D is perhaps TRBD1 (6 bases). The CDR3 loop spans 14 amino acids. The V end was cut by 5 bases, the J end by 1 base, with 12 bases between. This chain's CDR3 is CASSLLQGSYEQYF. For the CDR3, the DNA is TGTGCCAGCAGTCTCCTACAGGGTTCCTACGAGCAGTACTTC.